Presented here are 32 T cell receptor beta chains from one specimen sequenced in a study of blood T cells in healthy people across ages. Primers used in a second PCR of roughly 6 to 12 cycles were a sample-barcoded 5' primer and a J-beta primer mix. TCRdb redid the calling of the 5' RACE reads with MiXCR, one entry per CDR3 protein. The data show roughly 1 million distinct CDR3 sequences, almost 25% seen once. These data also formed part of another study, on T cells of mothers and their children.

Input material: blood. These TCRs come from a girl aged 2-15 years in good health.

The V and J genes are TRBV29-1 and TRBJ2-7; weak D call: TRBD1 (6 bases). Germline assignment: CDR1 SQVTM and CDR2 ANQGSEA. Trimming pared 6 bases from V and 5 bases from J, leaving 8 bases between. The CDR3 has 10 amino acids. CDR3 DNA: TGCAGCGTACGGGACAACGAGCAGTACTTC. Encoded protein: CSVRDNEQYF.

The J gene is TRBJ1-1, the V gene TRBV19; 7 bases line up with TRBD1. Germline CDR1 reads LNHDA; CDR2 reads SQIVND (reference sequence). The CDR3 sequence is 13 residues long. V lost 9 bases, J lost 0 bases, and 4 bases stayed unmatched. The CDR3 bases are TGTGCCAGCGGACAGGCGGTGAACACTGAAGCTTTCTTT. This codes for CASGQAVNTEAFF.

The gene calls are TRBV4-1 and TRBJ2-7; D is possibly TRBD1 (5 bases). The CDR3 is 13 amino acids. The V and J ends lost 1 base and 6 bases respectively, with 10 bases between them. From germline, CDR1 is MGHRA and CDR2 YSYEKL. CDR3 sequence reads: CASSQVGVSEQYF. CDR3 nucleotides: TGCGCCAGCAGCCAAGTAGGGGTGAGCGAGCAGTACTTC.

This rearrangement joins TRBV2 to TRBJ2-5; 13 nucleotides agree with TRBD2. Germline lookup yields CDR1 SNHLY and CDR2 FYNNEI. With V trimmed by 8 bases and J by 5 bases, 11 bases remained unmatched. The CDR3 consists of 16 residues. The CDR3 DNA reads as TGTGCCAGCGCAAAGGGACTAGCGGGGAATACGGAGACCCAGTACTTC. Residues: CASAKGLAGNTETQYF.

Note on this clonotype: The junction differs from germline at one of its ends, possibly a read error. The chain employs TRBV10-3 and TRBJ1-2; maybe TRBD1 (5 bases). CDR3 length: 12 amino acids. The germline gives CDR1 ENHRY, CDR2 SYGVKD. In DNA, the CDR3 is TGTACCATCAGTGAACGGGGGTATGGCTACACCTTC. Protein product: CTISERGYGYTF.

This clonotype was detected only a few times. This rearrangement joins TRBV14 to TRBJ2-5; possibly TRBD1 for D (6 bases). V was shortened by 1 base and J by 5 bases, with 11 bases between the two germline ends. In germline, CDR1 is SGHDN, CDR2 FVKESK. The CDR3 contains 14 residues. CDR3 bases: TGTGCCAGCAGCCAAGTCAGGGGCTTGGAGACCCAGTACTTC. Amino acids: CASSQVRGLETQYF.

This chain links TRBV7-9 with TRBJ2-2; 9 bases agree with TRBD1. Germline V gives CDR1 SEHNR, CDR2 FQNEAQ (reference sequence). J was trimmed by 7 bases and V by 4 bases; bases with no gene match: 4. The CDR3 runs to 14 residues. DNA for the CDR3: TGTGCCAGCAGCTCACAGGGGGCAGTCGGGGAGCTGTTTTTT. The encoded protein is CASSSQGAVGELFF.

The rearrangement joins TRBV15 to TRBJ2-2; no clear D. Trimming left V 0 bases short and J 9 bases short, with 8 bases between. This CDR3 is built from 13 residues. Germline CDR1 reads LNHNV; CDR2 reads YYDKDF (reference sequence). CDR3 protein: CATSRDRARELFF. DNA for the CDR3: TGTGCCACCAGCAGAGATCGCGCTAGGGAGCTGTTTTTT.

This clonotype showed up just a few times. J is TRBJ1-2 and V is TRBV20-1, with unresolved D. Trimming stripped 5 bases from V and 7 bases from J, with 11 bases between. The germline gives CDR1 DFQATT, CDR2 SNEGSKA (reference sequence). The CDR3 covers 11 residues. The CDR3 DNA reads TGCAGTGCTTCCCAAGGTCTTGGCTACACCTTC. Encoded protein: CSASQGLGYTF.

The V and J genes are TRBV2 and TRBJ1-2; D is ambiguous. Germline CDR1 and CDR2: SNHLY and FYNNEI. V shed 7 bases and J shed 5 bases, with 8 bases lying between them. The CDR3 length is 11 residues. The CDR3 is CASKRLYGYTF. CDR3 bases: TGTGCCAGCAAACGGCTGTATGGCTACACCTTC.

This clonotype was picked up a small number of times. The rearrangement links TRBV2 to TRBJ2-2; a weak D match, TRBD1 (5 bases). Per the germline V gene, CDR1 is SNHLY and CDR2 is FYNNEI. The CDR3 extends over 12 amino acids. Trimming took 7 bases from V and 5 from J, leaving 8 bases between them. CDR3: CASNRRTGELFF. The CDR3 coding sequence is TGTGCCAGCAACAGGCGGACCGGGGAGCTGTTTTTT.

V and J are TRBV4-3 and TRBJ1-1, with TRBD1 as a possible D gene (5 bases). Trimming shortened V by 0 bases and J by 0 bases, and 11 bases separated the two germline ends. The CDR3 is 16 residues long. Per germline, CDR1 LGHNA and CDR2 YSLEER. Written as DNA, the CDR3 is TGCGCCAGCAGCCAAGATCCGACAGAGATGAACACTGAAGCTTTCTTT. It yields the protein CASSQDPTEMNTEAFF.

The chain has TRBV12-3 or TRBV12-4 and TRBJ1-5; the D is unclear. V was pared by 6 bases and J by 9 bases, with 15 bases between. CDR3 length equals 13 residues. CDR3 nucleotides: TGTGCCAGCAGGCTCCCCACCCTTGGGCCCCAGCATTTT. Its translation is CASRLPTLGPQHF.

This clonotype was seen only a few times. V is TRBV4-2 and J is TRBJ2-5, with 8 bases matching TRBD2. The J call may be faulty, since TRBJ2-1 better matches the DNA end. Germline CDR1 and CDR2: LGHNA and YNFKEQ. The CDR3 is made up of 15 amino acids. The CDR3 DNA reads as TGTGCCAGCAGCCAAGTACTAGCGGAAAACAATGAGCAGTTCTTC. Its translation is CASSQVLAENNEQFF.

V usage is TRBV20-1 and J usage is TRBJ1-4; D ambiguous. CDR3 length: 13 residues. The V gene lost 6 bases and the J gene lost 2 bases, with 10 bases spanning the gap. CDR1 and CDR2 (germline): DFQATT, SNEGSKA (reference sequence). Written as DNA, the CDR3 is TGCAGTGCGCAAGAGGACACTAATGAAAAACTGTTTTTT. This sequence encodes CSAQEDTNEKLFF.

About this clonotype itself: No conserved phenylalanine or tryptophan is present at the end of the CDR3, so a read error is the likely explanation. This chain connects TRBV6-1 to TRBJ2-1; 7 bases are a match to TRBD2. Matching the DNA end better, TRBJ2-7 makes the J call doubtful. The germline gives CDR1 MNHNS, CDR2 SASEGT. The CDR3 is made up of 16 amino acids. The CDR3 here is CASPMAKLAEVYEQYL. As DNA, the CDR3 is TGTGCCAGCCCGATGGCCAAGCTAGCGGAAGTCTACGAGCAGTACCTC.

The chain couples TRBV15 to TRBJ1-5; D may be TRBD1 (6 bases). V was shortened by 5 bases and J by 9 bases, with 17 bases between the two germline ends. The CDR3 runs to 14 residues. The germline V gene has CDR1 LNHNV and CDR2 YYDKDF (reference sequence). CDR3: CATSPWGAAWPQHF. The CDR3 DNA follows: TGTGCCACCAGCCCTTGGGGGGCCGCTTGGCCCCAGCATTTT.

In nucleotides, the CDR3 is TGTGCCACCAGCATTCCGGGGACGGCCGGGGAGCTGTTTTTT. It is translated as CATSIPGTAGELFF. This rearrangement joins TRBV24-1 to TRBJ2-2; perhaps D is TRBD1 or TRBD2 (5 bases each). V lost 7 bases, J lost 6 bases, and 14 bases lay in between. Germline V gives CDR1 KGHDR, CDR2 SFDVKD. CDR3 length equals 14 residues.

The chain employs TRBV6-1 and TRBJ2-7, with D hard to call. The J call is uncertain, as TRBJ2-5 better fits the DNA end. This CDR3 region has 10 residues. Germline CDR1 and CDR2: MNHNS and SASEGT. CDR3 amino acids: CASIQETQYF. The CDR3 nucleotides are TGTGCCAGTATTCAAGAGACCCAGTACTTC.

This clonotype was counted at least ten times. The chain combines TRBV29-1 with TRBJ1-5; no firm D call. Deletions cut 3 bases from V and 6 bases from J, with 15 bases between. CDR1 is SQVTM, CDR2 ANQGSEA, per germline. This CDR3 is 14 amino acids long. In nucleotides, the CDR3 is TGCAGCGTTGAGTTTCGGGCCTCAGGTCAGCCCCAGCATTTT. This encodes CSVEFRASGQPQHF.

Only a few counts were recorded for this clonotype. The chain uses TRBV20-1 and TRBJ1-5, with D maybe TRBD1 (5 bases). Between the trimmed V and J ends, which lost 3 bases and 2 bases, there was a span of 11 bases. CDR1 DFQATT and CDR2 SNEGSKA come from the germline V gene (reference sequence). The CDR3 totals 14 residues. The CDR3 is CSASLGGGNQPQHF. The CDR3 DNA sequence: TGCAGTGCTAGTCTGGGGGGAGGCAATCAGCCCCAGCATTTT.

CDR3 sequence: CASSSPIGSSYEQYF. CDR3 in DNA: TGTGCCAGCAGTTCCCCCATTGGCAGCTCCTACGAGCAGTACTTC. This chain joins TRBV6-5 and TRBJ2-1, with D uncertain. The J call could be wrong; TRBJ2-7 is a better fit for the DNA end. CDR3 length: 15 residues. CDR1 MNHEY and CDR2 SVGAGI come from the germline V gene.

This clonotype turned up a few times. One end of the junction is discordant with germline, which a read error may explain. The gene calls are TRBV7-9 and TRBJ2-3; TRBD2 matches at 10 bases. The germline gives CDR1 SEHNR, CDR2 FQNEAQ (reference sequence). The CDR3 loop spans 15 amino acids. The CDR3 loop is CASSLAGVLTDTQYF. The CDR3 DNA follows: TGTGCCAGCAGCCTAGCGGGGGTCTTAACAGATACGCAGTATTTT. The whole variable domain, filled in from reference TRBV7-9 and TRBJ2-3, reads DTGVSQNPRHKITKRGQNVTFRCDPISEHNRLYWYRQTLGQGPEFLTYFQNEAQLEKSRLLSDRFSAERPKGSFSTLEIQRTEQGDSAMYLCASSLAGVLTDTQYFGPGTRLTVL.

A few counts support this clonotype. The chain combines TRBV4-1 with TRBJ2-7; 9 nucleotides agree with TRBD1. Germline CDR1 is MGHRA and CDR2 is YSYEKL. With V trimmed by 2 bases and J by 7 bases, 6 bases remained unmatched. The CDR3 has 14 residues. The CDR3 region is CASSQLTGGREQYF. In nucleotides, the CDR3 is TGCGCCAGCAGCCAACTCACAGGGGGCCGAGAGCAGTACTTC.

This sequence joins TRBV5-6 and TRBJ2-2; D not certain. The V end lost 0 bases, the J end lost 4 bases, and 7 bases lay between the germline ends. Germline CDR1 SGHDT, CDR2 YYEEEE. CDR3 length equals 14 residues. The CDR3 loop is CASSLVVPTGELFF. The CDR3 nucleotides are TGTGCCAGCAGCTTGGTGGTTCCCACCGGGGAGCTGTTTTTT.

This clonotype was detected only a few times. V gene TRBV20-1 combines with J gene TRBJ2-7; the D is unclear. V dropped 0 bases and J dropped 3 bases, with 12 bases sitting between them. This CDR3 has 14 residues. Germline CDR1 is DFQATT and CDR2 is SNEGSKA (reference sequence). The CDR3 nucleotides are TGCAGTGCTAGAGATCGGTGGACCATCTACGAGCAGTACTTC. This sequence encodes CSARDRWTIYEQYF.

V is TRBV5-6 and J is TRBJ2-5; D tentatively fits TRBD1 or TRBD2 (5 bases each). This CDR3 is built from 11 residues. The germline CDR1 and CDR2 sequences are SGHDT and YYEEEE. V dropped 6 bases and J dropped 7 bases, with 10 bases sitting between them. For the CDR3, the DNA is TGTGCCAGCAAAAGGGACGGGACCCAGTACTTC. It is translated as CASKRDGTQYF.

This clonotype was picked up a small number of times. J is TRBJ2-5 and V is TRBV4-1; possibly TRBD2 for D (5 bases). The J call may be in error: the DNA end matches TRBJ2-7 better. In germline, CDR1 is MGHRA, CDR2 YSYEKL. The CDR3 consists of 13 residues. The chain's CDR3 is CASSQETSGEQYF. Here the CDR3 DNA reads TGCGCCAGCAGCCAAGAAACTAGTGGCGAGCAGTACTTC.

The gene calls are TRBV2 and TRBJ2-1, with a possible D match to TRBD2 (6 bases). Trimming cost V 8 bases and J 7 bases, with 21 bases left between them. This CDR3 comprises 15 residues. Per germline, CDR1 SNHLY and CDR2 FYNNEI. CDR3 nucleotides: TGTGCCAGCCGCCGTAGTCCGGGACTCAATAATGAGCAGTTCTTC. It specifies CASRRSPGLNNEQFF.

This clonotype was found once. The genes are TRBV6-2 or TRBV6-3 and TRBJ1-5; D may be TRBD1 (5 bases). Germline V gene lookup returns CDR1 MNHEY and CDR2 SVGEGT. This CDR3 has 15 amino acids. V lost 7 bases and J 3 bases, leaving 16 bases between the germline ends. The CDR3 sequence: CASTSDNPFNQPQHF. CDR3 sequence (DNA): TGTGCCAGCACTTCGGACAACCCCTTCAATCAGCCCCAGCATTTT.

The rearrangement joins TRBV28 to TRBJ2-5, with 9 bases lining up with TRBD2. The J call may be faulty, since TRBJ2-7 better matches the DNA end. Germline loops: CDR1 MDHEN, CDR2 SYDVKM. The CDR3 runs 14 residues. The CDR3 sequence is CASSPLAGLYEQYF. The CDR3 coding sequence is TGTGCCAGCAGTCCGCTAGCGGGGCTCTACGAGCAGTACTTC.

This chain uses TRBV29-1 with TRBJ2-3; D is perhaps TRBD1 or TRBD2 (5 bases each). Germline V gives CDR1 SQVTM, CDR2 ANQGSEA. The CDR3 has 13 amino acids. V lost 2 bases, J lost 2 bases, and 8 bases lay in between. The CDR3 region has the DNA TGCAGCGTTGAACAGGGAGACACAGATACGCAGTATTTT. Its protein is CSVEQGDTDTQYF.